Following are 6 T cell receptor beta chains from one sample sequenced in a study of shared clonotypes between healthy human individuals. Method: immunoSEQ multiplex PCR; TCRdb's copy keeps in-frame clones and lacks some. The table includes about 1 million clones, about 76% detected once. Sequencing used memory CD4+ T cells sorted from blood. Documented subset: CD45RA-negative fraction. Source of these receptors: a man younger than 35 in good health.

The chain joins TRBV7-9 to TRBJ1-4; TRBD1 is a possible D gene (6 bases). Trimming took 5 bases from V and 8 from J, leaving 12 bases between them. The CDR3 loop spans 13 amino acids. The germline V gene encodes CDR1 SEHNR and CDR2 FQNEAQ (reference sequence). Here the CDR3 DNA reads TGTGCCAGCAGCCCGGGGGGGGGCGAAAAACTGTTTTTT. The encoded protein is CASSPGGGEKLFF.

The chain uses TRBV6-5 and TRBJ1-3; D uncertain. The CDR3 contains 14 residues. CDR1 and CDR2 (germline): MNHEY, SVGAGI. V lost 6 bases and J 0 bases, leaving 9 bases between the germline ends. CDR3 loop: CASSLTSSGNTIYF. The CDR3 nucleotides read TGTGCCAGCAGCTTAACGAGCTCTGGAAACACCATATATTTT.

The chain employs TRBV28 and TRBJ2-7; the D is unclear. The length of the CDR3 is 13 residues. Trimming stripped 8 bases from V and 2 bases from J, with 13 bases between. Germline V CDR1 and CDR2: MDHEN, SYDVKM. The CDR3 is CASLPSPPYEQYF. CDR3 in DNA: TGTGCCAGCCTCCCGTCCCCCCCCTACGAGCAGTACTTC.

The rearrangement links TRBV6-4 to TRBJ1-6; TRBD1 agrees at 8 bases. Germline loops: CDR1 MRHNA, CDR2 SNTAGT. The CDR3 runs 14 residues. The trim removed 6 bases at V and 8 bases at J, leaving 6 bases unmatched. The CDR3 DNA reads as TGTGCCAGCAGGATAGACAGGGGTTATTCACCCCTCCACTTT. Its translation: CASRIDRGYSPLHF.

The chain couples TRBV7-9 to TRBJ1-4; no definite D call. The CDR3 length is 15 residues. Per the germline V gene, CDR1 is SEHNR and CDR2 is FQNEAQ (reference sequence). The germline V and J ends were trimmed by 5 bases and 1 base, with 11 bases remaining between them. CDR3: CASSLGALTNEKLFF. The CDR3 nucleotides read TGTGCCAGCAGCCTAGGTGCCCTAACTAATGAAAAACTGTTTTTT.

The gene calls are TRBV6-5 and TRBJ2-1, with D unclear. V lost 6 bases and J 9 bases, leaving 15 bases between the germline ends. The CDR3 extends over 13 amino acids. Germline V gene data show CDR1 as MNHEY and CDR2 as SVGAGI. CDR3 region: CASRKPPPAEQFF. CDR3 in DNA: TGTGCCAGCAGAAAGCCACCCCCGGCTGAGCAGTTCTTC.